This T cell receptor beta chain was documented in a study of OX40 agonist ivuxolimab in advanced cancers. Study-level information: Patients received the agonistic anti-OX40 (CD134) antibody ivuxolimab.

Profiling relied on immunoSEQ multiplex PCR, and the TCRdb table lists in-frame clones only, not all of them. This sample has roughly 53,000 clones, with approximately 90% found just once. Peripheral blood came from all dose cohorts at three timepoints. Between the trimmed V and J ends, which lost 1 base and 2 bases, there was a span of 6 bases. Germline V gene lookup returns CDR1 SGHAT and CDR2 FQNNGV. The CDR3 has 14 residues. As to this clone: No antigen is known for it.

General study findings and limits: Undetermined was the antigen specificity of the expanded peripheral T cells.

The specimen comprised CD4+ or CD8+ T cells sorted from blood, sampled in a trial of the OX40 agonist ivuxolimab. This chain links TRBV11-2 with TRBJ1-3, with a possible D match to TRBD1 (6 bases). This receptor was taken from an adult with an advanced solid tumor such as melanoma, head and neck, liver or kidney cancer. The CDR3 bases are TGTGCCAGCAGCTTAGGGGGGCCTGGAAACACCATATATTTT. This gives the protein CASSLGGPGNTIYF.